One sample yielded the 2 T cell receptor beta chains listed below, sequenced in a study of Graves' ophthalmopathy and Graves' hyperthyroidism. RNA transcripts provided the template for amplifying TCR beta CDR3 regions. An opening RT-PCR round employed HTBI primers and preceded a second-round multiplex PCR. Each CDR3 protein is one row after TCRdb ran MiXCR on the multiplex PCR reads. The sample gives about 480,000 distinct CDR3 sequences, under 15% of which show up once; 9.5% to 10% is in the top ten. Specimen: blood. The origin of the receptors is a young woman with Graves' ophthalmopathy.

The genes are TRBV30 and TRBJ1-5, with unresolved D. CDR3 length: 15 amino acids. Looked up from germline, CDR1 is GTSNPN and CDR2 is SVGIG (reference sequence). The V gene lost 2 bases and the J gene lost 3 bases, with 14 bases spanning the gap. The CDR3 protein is CAWSPPSRDNQPQHF. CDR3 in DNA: TGTGCCTGGAGTCCCCCCTCGAGGGACAATCAGCCCCAGCATTTT.

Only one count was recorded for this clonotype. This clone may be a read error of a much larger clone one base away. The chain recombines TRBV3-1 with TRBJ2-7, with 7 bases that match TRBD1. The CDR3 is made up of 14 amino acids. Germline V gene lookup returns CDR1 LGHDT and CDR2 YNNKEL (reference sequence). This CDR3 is CAGSSPGQIYEQYF. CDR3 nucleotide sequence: TGTGCCGGCAGCTCACCGGGACAGATTTACGAGCAGTACTTC.